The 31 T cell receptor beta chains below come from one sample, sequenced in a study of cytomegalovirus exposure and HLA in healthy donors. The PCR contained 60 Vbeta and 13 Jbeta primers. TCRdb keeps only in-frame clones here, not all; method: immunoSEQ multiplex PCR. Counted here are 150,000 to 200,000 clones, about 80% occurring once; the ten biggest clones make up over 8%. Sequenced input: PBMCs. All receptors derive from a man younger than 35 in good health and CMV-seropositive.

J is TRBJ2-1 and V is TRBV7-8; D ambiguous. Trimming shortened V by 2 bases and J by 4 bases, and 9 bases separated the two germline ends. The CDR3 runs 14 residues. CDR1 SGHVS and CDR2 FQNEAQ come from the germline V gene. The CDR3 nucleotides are TGTGCCAGCAGCTTATGGTCCGGGTACAATGAGCAGTTCTTC. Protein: CASSLWSGYNEQFF.

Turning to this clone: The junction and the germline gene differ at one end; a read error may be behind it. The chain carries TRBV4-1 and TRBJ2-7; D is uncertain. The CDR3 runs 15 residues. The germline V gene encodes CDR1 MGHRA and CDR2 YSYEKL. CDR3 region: CASSQVGLAEDERYF. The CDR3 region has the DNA TGCGCCAGCAGCCAAGTAGGTTTGGCCGAAGACGAGCGGTACTTC.

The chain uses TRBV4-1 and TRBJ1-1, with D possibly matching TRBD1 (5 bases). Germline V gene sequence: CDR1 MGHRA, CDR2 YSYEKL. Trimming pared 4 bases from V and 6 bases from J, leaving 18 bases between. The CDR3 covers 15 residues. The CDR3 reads CASSPRVGGKSEAFF. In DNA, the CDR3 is TGCGCCAGCAGCCCCCGGGTGGGGGGTAAGTCTGAAGCTTTCTTT.

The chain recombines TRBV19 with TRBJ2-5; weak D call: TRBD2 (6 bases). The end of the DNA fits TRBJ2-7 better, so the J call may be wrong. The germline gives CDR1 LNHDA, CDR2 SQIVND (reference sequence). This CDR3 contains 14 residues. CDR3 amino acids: CASSTPAGSYEQYF. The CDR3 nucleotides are TGTGCCAGTAGTACCCCAGCGGGTTCCTACGAGCAGTACTTC.

The CDR3 reads CASTTGQWGNQPQHF. The DNA of the CDR3 is TGTGCCAGCACTACGGGACAGTGGGGCAATCAGCCCCAGCATTTT. V gene TRBV28 combines with J gene TRBJ1-5; 7 bases map to TRBD1. This CDR3 has 15 residues. V was clipped by 7 bases and J by 2 bases; unmatched bases: 8. Germline V lookup: CDR1 MDHEN, CDR2 SYDVKM.

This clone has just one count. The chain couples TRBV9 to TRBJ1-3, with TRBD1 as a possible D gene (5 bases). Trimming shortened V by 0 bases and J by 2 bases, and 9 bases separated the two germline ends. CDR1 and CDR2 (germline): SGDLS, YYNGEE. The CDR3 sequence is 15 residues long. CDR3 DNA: TGTGCCAGCAGCGTAGGGTCAGGGACTGGAAACACCATATATTTT. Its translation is CASSVGSGTGNTIYF.

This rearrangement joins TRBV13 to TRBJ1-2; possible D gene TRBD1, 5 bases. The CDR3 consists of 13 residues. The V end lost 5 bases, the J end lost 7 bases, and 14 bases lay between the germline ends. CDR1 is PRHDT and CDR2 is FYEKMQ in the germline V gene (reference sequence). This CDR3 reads CASSGGAAGGYTF. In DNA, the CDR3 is TGTGCCAGCAGCGGAGGGGCAGCGGGTGGCTACACCTTC.

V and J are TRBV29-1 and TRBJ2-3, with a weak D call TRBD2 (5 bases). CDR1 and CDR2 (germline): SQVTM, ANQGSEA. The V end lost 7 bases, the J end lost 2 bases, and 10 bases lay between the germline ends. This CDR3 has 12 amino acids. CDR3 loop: CSGREDTDTQYF. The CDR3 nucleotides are TGCAGCGGCCGGGAAGACACAGATACGCAGTATTTT.

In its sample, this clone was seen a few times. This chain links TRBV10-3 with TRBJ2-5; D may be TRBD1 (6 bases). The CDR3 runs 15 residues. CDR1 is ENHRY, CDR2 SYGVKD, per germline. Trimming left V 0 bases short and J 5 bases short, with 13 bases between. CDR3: CAISESPTGVETQYF. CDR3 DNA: TGTGCCATCAGTGAGTCGCCGACAGGAGTTGAGACCCAGTACTTC.

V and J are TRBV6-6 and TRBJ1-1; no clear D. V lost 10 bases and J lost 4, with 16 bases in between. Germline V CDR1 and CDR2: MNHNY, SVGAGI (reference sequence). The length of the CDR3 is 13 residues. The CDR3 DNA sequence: TGTGCCACCATGACACCGTACCTCACTGAAGCTTTCTTT. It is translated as CATMTPYLTEAFF.

CDR3 DNA sequence: TGTGCCAGCAGTTACTCTTGGCAGGGGAATGAAAAACTGTTTTTT. Protein product: CASSYSWQGNEKLFF. This chain joins TRBV6-5 and TRBJ1-4; D is perhaps TRBD1 (6 bases). V dropped 0 bases and J dropped 5 bases, with 10 bases sitting between them. The germline gives CDR1 MNHEY, CDR2 SVGAGI. This CDR3 is 15 amino acids long.

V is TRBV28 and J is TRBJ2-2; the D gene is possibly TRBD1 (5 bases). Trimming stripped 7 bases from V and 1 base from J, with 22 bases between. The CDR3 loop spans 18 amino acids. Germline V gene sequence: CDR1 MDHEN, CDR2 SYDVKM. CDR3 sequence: CASTHFPDRRRNTGELFF. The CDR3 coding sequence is TGTGCCAGCACCCACTTCCCCGACAGAAGAAGGAACACCGGGGAGCTGTTTTTT.

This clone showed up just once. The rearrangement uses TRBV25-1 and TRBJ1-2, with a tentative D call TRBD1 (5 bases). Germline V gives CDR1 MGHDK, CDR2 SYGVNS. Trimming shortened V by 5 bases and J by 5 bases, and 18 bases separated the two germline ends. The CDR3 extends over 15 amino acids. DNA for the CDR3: TGTGCCAGCAGTCCAAGCAGGGCGACGATGTATGGCTACACCTTC. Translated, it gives CASSPSRATMYGYTF.

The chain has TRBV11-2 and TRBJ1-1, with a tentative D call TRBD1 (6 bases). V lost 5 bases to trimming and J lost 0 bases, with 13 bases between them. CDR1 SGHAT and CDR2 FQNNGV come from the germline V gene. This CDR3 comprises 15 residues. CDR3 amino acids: CASSPREGVNTEAFF. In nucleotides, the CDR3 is TGTGCCAGCAGCCCTCGAGAGGGGGTGAACACTGAAGCTTTCTTT.

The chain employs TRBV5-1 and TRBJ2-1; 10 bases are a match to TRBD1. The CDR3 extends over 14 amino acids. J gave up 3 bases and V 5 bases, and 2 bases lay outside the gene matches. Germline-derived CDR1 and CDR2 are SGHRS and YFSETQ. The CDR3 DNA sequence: TGCGCCAGCAGGGGACAGGGGAGCTACAATGAGCAGTTCTTC. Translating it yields CASRGQGSYNEQFF.

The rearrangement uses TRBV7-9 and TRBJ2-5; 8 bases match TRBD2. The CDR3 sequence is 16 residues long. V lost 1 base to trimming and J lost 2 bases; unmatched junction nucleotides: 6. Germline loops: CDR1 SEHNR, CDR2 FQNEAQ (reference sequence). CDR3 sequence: CASSLVGRGGQETQYF. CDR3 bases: TGTGCCAGCAGCTTAGTCGGGAGGGGCGGGCAAGAGACCCAGTACTTC.

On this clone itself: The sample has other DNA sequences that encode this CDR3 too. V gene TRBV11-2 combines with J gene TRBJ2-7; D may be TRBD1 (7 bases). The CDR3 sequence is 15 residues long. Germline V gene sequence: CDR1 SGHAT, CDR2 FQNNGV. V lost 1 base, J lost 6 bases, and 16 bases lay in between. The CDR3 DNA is TGTGCCAGCAGCTTAGGGCACAACCAGGGGGGCGAGCAGTACTTC. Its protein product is CASSLGHNQGGEQYF. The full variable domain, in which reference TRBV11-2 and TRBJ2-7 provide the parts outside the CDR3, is EAGVAQSPRYKIIEKRQSVAFWCNPISGHATLYWYQQILGQGPKLLIQFQNNGVVDDSQLPKDRFSAERLKGVDSTLKIQPAKLEDSAVYLCASSLGHNQGGEQYFGPGTRLTVT.

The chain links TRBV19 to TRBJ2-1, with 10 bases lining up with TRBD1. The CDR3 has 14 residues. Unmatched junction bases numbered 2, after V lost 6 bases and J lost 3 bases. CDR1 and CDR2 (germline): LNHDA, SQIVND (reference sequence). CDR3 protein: CASSRDRGYNEQFF. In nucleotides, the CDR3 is TGTGCCAGTAGCCGGGACAGGGGCTACAATGAGCAGTTCTTC.

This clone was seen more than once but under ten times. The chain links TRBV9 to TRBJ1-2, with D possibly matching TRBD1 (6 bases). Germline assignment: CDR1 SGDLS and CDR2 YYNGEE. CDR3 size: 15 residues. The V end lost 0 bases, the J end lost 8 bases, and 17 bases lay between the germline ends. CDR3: CASSVGGGGDRGYTF. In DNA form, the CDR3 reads TGTGCCAGCAGCGTAGGGGGCGGGGGCGATCGGGGCTACACCTTC.

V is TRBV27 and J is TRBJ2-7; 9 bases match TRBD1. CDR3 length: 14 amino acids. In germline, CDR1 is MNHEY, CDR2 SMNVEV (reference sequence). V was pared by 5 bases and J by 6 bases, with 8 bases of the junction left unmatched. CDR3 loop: CASSAQGALGEQYF. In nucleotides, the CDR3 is TGTGCCAGCAGTGCACAGGGGGCGCTTGGCGAGCAGTACTTC.

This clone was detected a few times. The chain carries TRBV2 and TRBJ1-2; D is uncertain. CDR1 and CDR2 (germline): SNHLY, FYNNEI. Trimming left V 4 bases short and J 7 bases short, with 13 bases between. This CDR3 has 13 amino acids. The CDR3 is CASSVARSSGYTF. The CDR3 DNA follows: TGTGCCAGCAGTGTGGCCAGGTCGAGTGGCTACACCTTC. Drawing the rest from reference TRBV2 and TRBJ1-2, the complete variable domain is EPEVTQTPSHQVTQMGQEVILRCVPISNHLYFYWYRQILGQKVEFLVSFYNNEISEKSEIFDDQFSVERPDGSNFTLKIRSTKLEDSAMYFCASSVARSSGYTFGSGTRLTVV.

CDR3 sequence reads: CASSPGYQPQHF. The CDR3 DNA is TGTGCCAGCAGTCCGGGGTATCAGCCCCAGCATTTT. The chain employs TRBV6-6 and TRBJ1-5; D gene uncertain. The germline V gene encodes CDR1 MNHNY and CDR2 SVGAGI (reference sequence). Trimming removed 5 bases from V and 5 bases from J, with 7 bases in between. CDR3 length: 12 residues.

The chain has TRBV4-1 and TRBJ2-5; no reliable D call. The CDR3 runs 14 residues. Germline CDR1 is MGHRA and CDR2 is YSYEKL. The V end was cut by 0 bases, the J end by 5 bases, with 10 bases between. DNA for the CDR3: TGCGCCAGCAGCCAAGATAACCACCGGGAGACCCAGTACTTC. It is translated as CASSQDNHRETQYF.

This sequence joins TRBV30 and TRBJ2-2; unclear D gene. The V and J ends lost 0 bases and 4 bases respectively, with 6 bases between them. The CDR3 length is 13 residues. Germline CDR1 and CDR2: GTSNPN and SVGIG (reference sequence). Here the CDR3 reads CAWSVSLTGELFF. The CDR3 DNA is TGTGCCTGGAGTGTGTCACTCACCGGGGAGCTGTTTTTT.

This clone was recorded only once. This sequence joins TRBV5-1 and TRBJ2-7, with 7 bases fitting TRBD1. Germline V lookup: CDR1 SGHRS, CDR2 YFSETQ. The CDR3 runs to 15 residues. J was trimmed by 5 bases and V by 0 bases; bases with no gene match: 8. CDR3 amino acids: CASSLVARGFDEQYF. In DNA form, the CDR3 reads TGCGCCAGCAGCTTGGTGGCCAGGGGGTTTGACGAGCAGTACTTC. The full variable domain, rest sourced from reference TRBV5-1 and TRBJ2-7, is KAGVTQTPRYLIKTRGQQVTLSCSPISGHRSVSWYQQTPGQGLQFLFEYFSETQRNKGNFPGRFSGRQFSNSRSEMNVSTLELGDSALYLCASSLVARGFDEQYFGPGTRLTVT.

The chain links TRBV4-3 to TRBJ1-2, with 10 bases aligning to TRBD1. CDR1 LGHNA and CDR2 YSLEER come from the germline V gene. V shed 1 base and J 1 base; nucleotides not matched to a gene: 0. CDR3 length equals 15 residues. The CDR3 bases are TGCGCCAGCAGCCAAGGGACAGGGGGTAACTATGGCTACACCTTC. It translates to CASSQGTGGNYGYTF.

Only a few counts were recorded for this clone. The CDR3 DNA reads as TGTGCCATCAGTGAGACCCACATGGATCTAGCCCCGTTCTTC. Translation gives CAISETHMDLAPFF. The chain links TRBV10-3 to TRBJ2-1; a weak D match, TRBD2 (5 bases). Germline lookup yields CDR1 ENHRY and CDR2 SYGVKD. V dropped 2 bases and J dropped 15 bases, with 20 bases sitting between them. CDR3 length: 14 residues.

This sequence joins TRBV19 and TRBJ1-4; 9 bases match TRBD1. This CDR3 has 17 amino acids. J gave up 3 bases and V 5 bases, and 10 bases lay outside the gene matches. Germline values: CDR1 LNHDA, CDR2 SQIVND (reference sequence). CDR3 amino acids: CASSDPPDRGANEKLFF. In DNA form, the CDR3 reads TGTGCCAGTAGTGACCCCCCGGACAGGGGTGCTAATGAAAAACTGTTTTTT.

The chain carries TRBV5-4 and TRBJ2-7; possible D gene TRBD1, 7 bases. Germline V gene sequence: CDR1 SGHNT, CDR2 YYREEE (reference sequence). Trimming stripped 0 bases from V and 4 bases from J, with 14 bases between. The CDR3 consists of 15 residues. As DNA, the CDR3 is TGTGCCAGCAGCTTGGTGGGGCCAGGGGGGTACGAGCAGTACTTC. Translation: CASSLVGPGGYEQYF.

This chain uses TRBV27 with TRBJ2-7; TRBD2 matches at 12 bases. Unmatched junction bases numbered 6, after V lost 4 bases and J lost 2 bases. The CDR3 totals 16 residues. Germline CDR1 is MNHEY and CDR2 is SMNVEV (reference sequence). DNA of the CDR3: TGTGCCAGCAGTTCCCCGGGACTAGCGGGTACCTACGAGCAGTACTTC. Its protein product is CASSSPGLAGTYEQYF.

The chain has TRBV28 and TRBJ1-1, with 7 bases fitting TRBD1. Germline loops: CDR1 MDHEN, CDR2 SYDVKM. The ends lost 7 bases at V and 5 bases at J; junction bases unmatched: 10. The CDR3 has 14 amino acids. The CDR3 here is CASNLLNRGTEAFF. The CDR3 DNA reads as TGTGCCAGCAACCTACTAAACAGGGGAACTGAAGCTTTCTTT. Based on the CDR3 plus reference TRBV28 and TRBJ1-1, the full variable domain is DVKVTQSSRYLVKRTGEKVFLECVQDMDHENMFWYRQDPGLGLRLIYFSYDVKMKEKGDIPEGYSVSREKKERFSLILESASTNQTSMYLCASNLLNRGTEAFFGQGTRLTVV.